This T cell receptor beta chain originates from a study of identical twins. Study-level points and caveats: Whereas memory repertoires showed no such difference, abundant cord blood beta clonotypes carried fewer insertions. Analyses based on zero insertions could be partly confounded by invariant MAIT and iNKT cells. Cross-sectional statistics, not tracking of the same donors, supported the conclusions.

A single record per CDR3 protein comes from TCRdb applying MiXCR to the 5' RACE reads. The sample shows some 1,700,000 distinct CDR3 sequences, about 32% of them seen only once. V shed 5 bases, J shed 11 bases, and the junction held 20 bases outside the gene matches. The CDR3 runs to 17 residues. Germline CDR1 reads DFQATT; CDR2 reads SNEGSKA (reference sequence). In regard to this clonotype: Its matching antigen is unknown.

The chain is built from TRBV20-1 and TRBJ2-5; TRBD2 agrees at 13 bases. What was sequenced was cord blood. This clonotype originated in a newborn girl in good health. CDR3 bases: TGCAGTGCTCGCCGCTCTGGAGGGACTAGCGGGACAAATGAGCAGTACTTC. It yields the protein CSARRSGGTSGTNEQYF.